This T cell receptor (beta chain) stems from a study of T cells in localized non-small cell lung cancer. Study-level findings and limits: Uninvolved adjacent lung showed peak T cell clonality, exceeding tumor. Heterogeneity stays possible, as sequencing covered only one tumor region. The appearance of a median approximately 57 of the top 100 tumor clones was seen in adjacent lung. Longer overall survival was seen with higher T cell density measured in blood.

Assay: immunoSEQ multiplex PCR; the TCRdb copy retains only in-frame clones and omits some. The sample shows thousands of clones, about 22% of them seen only once. About this clone itself: Its antigen is unidentified.

The J segment lost 0 bases and the V segment lost 6 bases, leaving 16 bases of the junction unmatched. CDR3 length equals 21 residues. Germline values: CDR1 MNHGY, CDR2 SAAAGT. The genes are TRBV6-8 and TRBJ2-1, with 14 bases fitting TRBD2. The TCR was taken from a man between 40 and 70 years old with stage II lung adenocarcinoma. The sample here was lung tumor tissue, taken before any cancer treatment. In DNA form, the CDR3 reads TGTGCCAGCAGACTATCTTCGGGACTAGCGGGAGATTCGAGCTCCTACAATGAGCAGTTCTTC. As protein: CASRLSSGLAGDSSSYNEQFF.